Following are 21 T cell receptor beta chains from one sample sequenced in a study of blood T cell repertoires in COVID-19. TCRdb keeps only in-frame clones here, not all; method: immunoSEQ multiplex PCR. This sample carries hundreds of thousands of clones, 86% of them seen once, and the ten largest clones take around 7.4%. Specimen: peripheral blood. The receptors stem from a woman in her sixties or seventies with COVID-19, enrolled during active disease.

The count of this clone is one. The CDR3 spells CASSPGQVGGYTF. Here the CDR3 DNA reads TGTGCCAGCAGCCCCGGACAGGTTGGTGGCTACACCTTC. The rearrangement uses TRBV7-2 and TRBJ1-2, with 7 bases that match TRBD1. Unmatched junction bases numbered 7, after V lost 5 bases and J lost 7 bases. CDR1 and CDR2 (germline): SGHTA, FQGNSA. The CDR3 totals 13 residues.

This chain uses TRBV6-6 with TRBJ1-1; TRBD1 matches 8 bases. The trim removed 4 bases at V and 11 bases at J, leaving 9 bases unmatched. This CDR3 comprises 13 residues. CDR1 MNHNY and CDR2 SVGAGI come from the germline V gene (reference sequence). The CDR3 protein is CASSSEPGGLAFF. For the CDR3, the DNA is TGTGCCAGCAGTTCCGAACCAGGGGGCTTGGCTTTCTTT.

The chain combines TRBV1 with TRBJ2-7; TRBD2 is the table's D call, not checked against the DNA. TRBV1 is flagged as a pseudogene. The CDR3 runs 16 residues. The CDR3 bases are TGCACCAGCAGCCAAGATTACTGCCTGGGGGGGGTCGAGCAGTACTTC. Translated, it gives CTSSQDYCLGGVEQYF.

V gene TRBV19 combines with J gene TRBJ2-7; 7 bases align to TRBD1. V lost 6 bases to trimming and J lost 0 bases; unmatched junction nucleotides: 8. The CDR3 spans 15 residues. Per germline, CDR1 LNHDA and CDR2 SQIVND (reference sequence). CDR3: CASSHHGTVSYEQYF. The CDR3 DNA is TGTGCCAGTAGCCATCACGGGACAGTCTCCTACGAGCAGTACTTC.

This rearrangement joins TRBV5-6 to TRBJ2-5, with 7 positions matching TRBD2. The germline CDR1 and CDR2 sequences are SGHDT and YYEEEE. The junction had 8 bases not matched to a gene; V was cut back by 4 bases and J by 5 bases. The CDR3 totals 14 residues. The CDR3 nucleotides are TGTGCCAGCAGCCCATGGGGGGGTAGGGAGACCCAGTACTTC. Amino acid sequence: CASSPWGGRETQYF. Drawing the rest from reference TRBV5-6 and TRBJ2-5, the complete variable domain is DAGVTQSPTHLIKTRGQQVTLRCSPKSGHDTVSWYQQALGQGPQFIFQYYEEEERQRGNFPDRFSGHQFPNYSSELNVNALLLGDSALYLCASSPWGGRETQYFGPGTRLLVL.

The chain carries TRBV5-1 and TRBJ2-6; D gene uncertain. Trimming removed 4 bases from V and 1 base from J, with 12 bases in between. Germline CDR1 reads SGHRS; CDR2 reads YFSETQ. The CDR3 is 16 amino acids. The CDR3 coding sequence is TGCGCCAGCAGCCCCCTCGCGAGATCTGGGGCCAACGTCCTGACTTTC. It yields the protein CASSPLARSGANVLTF.

The V gene is TRBV7-2, the J gene TRBJ2-2; tentatively, D is TRBD1 (5 bases). Germline CDR1 and CDR2: SGHTA and FQGNSA. The V end lost 2 bases, the J end lost 4 bases, and 11 bases lay between the germline ends. The CDR3 consists of 15 residues. The CDR3 region is CASSLKQVATGELFF. CDR3 sequence (DNA): TGTGCCAGCAGCTTAAAACAGGTCGCCACCGGGGAGCTGTTTTTT.

This chain's CDR3 is CASSADRWDTEAFF. The DNA of the CDR3 is TGTGCCAGCAGCGCCGACAGGTGGGACACTGAAGCTTTCTTT. V is TRBV2 and J is TRBJ1-1; TRBD1 is a possible D gene (6 bases). The germline V and J ends were trimmed by 6 bases and 3 bases, with 14 bases remaining between them. Germline V gene sequence: CDR1 SNHLY, CDR2 FYNNEI. The CDR3 has 14 residues.

The gene calls are TRBV16 and TRBJ1-3; D not resolved. In germline, CDR1 is KGHSY, CDR2 FQNENV. V dropped 2 bases and J dropped 4 bases, with 18 bases sitting between them. The CDR3 consists of 17 residues. The CDR3 loop reads CASSQVATRVSGNTIYF. CDR3 nucleotides: TGTGCCAGCAGCCAAGTGGCAACTAGGGTCTCGGGAAACACCATATATTTT.

The V call is TRBV3-1 (or the pseudogene TRBV3-2), the J call TRBJ2-1, with D tentatively TRBD2 (6 bases). This CDR3 has 17 amino acids. Between the trimmed V and J ends, which lost 3 bases and 1 base, there was a span of 16 bases. From germline, CDR1 is LGHDT and CDR2 YNNKEL (reference sequence). CDR3 in amino acids: CASSQMRRDSSYNEQFF. For the CDR3, the DNA is TGTGCCAGCAGCCAGATGCGACGGGACTCTTCCTACAATGAGCAGTTCTTC.

The V and J genes are TRBV12-5 and TRBJ1-1; possible D gene TRBD1, 6 bases. From germline, CDR1 is LGHNT and CDR2 FRNRAP. This CDR3 contains 15 residues. Trimming cost V 5 bases and J 0 bases, with 13 bases left between them. CDR3 protein: CASGSSRTVNTEAFF. DNA for the CDR3: TGTGCTAGTGGTAGTTCTCGGACAGTGAACACTGAAGCTTTCTTT.

The chain combines TRBV5-1 with TRBJ2-3; 15 bases align to TRBD2. V trimming: 5 bases; J trimming: 2 bases; junction bases outside the gene matches: 6. Germline CDR1 and CDR2: SGHRS and YFSETQ. The CDR3 sequence is 17 residues long. The CDR3 coding sequence is TGCGCCAGCAGTTCCGGACTAGCGGGGGGGTACACAGATACGCAGTATTTT. This encodes CASSSGLAGGYTDTQYF.

This chain uses TRBV6-5 with TRBJ2-1; 8 positions agree with TRBD1. Germline V lookup: CDR1 MNHEY, CDR2 SVGAGI. CDR3 length: 14 amino acids. The V segment lost 6 bases and the J segment 7 bases; nucleotides outside the gene matches: 8. As DNA, the CDR3 is TGTGCCAGCAGCCGGGGGAACAGGGGGAATGAGCAGTTCTTC. Translating it yields CASSRGNRGNEQFF.

This clone has a handful of counts. The chain links TRBV7-6 to TRBJ1-1, with 9 bases identical to TRBD1. The germline V gene encodes CDR1 SGHVS and CDR2 FNYEAQ. This CDR3 comprises 16 residues. V was clipped by 5 bases and J by 11 bases; unmatched bases: 18. The CDR3 sequence is CASSLDRGEKTMGAFF. The CDR3 DNA is TGTGCCAGCAGCCTTGACAGGGGGGAAAAGACGATGGGGGCTTTCTTT.

This clone was counted between two and nine times. The chain combines TRBV11-2 with TRBJ2-1; 9 bases map to TRBD2. CDR1 and CDR2 from the germline V gene are SGHAT and FQNNGV. Unmatched junction bases numbered 4, after V lost 2 bases and J lost 5 bases. CDR3 length: 15 residues. CDR3 protein: CASSLYAGGHNEQFF. The CDR3 DNA is TGTGCCAGCAGCTTATATGCGGGGGGGCACAATGAGCAGTTCTTC.

The chain has TRBV2 and TRBJ1-5; D call uncertain. Germline lookup yields CDR1 SNHLY and CDR2 FYNNEI. V lost 1 base and J 3 bases, leaving 4 bases between the germline ends. There are 13 residues in the CDR3. The chain's CDR3 is CASSEDINQPQHF. Written as DNA, the CDR3 is TGTGCCAGCAGTGAAGACATCAATCAGCCCCAGCATTTT.

This clone was counted a few times. The V gene is TRBV5-4, the J gene TRBJ1-2; 9 bases are shared with TRBD1. J gave up 2 bases and V 3 bases, and 11 bases lay outside the gene matches. Looked up from germline, CDR1 is SGHNT and CDR2 is YYREEE (reference sequence). This CDR3 region has 17 residues. The CDR3 bases are TGTGCCAGCAGCTCGGGTCCCGGGACAGGGTCCAACTATGGCTACACCTTC. It translates to CASSSGPGTGSNYGYTF.

The chain joins TRBV29-1 to TRBJ1-1; D is possibly TRBD1 (6 bases). The V end was cut by 5 bases, the J end by 1 base, with 14 bases between. The CDR3 spans 14 residues. Per germline, CDR1 SQVTM and CDR2 ANQGSEA. The CDR3 coding sequence is TGCAGCGTTTTCGGGACAATGGCGAACACTGAAGCTTTCTTT. Translated: CSVFGTMANTEAFF.

V gene TRBV10-3 combines with J gene TRBJ1-1, with TRBD1 matching over 11 bases. Trimming cost V 3 bases and J 4 bases; bases outside gene matches: 4. The CDR3 covers 15 residues. The germline gives CDR1 ENHRY, CDR2 SYGVKD. This CDR3 reads CAISDGQGASTEAFF. The CDR3, as DNA: TGTGCCATCAGTGACGGACAGGGGGCGAGCACTGAAGCTTTCTTT.

This clone was detected once. The chain has TRBV21-1 and TRBJ2-5; the listed D gene, TRBD2, was not tested against the DNA. TRBV21-1 is a known pseudogene. The CDR3 runs 18 residues. The CDR3: CASSNKGLAGKTEETQYF. The CDR3 DNA reads TGTGCCAGCAGCAACAAGGGACTAGCGGGCAAGACCGAAGAGACCCAGTACTTC.

The chain combines TRBV30 with TRBJ1-4; possibly TRBD1 for D (5 bases). This CDR3 spans 13 amino acids. Trimming took off 0 bases at V and 5 bases at J, with 7 bases between the two ends. Germline loops: CDR1 GTSNPN, CDR2 SVGIG (reference sequence). The CDR3 here is CAWSVQENEKLFF. CDR3 bases: TGTGCCTGGAGTGTACAGGAGAATGAAAAACTGTTTTTT.